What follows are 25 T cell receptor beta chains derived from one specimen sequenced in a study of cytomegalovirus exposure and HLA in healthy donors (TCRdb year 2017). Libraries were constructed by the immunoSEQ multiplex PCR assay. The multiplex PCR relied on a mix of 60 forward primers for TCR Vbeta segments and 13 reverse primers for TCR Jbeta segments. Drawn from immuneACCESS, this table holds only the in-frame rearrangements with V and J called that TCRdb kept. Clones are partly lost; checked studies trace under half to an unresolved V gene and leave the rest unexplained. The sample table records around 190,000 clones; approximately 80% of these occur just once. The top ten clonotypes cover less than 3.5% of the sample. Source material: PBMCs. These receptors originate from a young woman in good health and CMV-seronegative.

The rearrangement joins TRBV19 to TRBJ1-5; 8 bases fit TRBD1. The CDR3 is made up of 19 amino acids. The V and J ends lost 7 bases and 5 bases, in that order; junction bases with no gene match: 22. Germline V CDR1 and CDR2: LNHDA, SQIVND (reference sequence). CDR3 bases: TGTGCCAGTACCGACGACCGAAGAGGTTACAGGGGGTTCTATCAGCCCCAGCATTTT. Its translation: CASTDDRRGYRGFYQPQHF.

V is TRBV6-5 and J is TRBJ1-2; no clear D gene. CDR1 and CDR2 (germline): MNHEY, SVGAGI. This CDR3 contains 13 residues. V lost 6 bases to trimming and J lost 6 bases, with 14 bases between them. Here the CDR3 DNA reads TGTGCCAGCAGCCAGGCAGGCCCTAATGGCTACACCTTC. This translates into CASSQAGPNGYTF.

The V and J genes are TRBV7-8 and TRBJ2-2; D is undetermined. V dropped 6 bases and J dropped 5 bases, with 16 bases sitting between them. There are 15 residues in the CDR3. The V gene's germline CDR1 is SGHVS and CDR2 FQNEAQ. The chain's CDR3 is CASRAAAPVTGELFF. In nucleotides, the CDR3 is TGTGCCAGCAGGGCCGCTGCCCCAGTTACCGGGGAGCTGTTTTTT.

The DNA for the CDR3 is TGTGCCAGTAGTGCGGACCCGCGGAGGAATGAAAAACTGTTTTTT. Translating it yields CASSADPRRNEKLFF. The genes are TRBV19 and TRBJ1-4; D gene ambiguous. The CDR3 covers 15 residues. Germline CDR1 and CDR2: LNHDA and SQIVND (reference sequence). V was trimmed by 5 bases and J by 5 bases, leaving 15 bases between them.

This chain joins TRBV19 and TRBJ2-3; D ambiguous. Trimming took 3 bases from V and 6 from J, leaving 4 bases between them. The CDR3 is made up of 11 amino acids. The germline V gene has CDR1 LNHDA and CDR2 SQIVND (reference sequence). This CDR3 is CASSIADTQYF. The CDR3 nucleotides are TGTGCCAGTAGTATTGCGGATACGCAGTATTTT.

DNA for the CDR3: TGTGCCAGCAGCGGAGACAGGGTTGGGGAAAAACTGTTTTTT. Protein product: CASSGDRVGEKLFF. The chain couples TRBV7-6 to TRBJ1-4, with TRBD1 identical over 7 bases. The germline CDR1 and CDR2 sequences are SGHVS and FNYEAQ. There are 14 residues in the CDR3. V lost 5 bases and J lost 8; bases outside the gene matches: 8.

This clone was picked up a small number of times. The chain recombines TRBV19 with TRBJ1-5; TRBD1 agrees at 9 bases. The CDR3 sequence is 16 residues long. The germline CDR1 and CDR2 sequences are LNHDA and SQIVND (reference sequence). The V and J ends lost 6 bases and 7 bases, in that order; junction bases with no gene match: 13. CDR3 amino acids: CASSPRGQGTGQPQHF. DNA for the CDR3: TGTGCCAGTAGCCCTCGGGGACAGGGAACAGGCCAGCCCCAGCATTTT. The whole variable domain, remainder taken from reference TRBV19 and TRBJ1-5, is DGGITQSPKYLFRKEGQNVTLSCEQNLNHDAMYWYRQDPGQGLRLIYYSQIVNDFQKGDIAEGYSVSREKKESFPLTVTSAQKNPTAFYLCASSPRGQGTGQPQHFGDGTRLSIL.

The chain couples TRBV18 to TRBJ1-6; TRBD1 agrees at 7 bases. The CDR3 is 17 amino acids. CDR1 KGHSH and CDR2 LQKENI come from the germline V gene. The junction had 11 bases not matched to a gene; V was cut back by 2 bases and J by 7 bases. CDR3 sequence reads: CASSPALSGGHNSPLHF. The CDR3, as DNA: TGTGCCAGCTCACCAGCCCTCTCAGGGGGTCACAATTCACCCCTCCACTTT.

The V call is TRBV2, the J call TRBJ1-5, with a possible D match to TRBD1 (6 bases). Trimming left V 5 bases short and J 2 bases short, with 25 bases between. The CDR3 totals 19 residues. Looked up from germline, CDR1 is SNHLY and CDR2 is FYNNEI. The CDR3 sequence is CASSREGGRVPWGNQPQHF. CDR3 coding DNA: TGTGCCAGCAGTCGAGAAGGGGGACGGGTCCCCTGGGGCAATCAGCCCCAGCATTTT.

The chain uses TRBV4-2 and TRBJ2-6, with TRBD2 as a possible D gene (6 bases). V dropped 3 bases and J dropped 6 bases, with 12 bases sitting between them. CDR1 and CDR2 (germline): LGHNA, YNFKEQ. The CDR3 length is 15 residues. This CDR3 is CASSQGGGQANVLTF. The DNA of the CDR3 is TGTGCCAGCAGCCAGGGGGGTGGACAGGCCAACGTCCTGACTTTC.

CDR3 nucleotide sequence: TGCGCCAGCAGCCAAGATCCGGACACTGAAGCTTTCTTT. This encodes CASSQDPDTEAFF. The V call is TRBV4-1, the J call TRBJ1-1; D is unclear. Trimming removed 0 bases at V and 3 bases at J, with 5 bases between. Germline V CDR1 and CDR2: MGHRA, YSYEKL. The CDR3 extends over 13 amino acids.

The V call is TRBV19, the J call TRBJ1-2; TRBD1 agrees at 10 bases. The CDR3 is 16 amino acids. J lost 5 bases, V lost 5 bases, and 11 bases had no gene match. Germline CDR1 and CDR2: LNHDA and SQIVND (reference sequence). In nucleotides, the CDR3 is TGTGCCAGTAGTGACCTACCCGGGACAGGGGAGTATGGCTACACCTTC. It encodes CASSDLPGTGEYGYTF.

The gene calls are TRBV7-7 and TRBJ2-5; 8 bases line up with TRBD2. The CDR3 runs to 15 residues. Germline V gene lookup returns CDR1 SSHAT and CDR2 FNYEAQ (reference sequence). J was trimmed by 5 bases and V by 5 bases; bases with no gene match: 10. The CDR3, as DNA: TGTGCCAGCAGCAAGGGACTAGGGATAAGTGAGACCCAGTACTTC. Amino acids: CASSKGLGISETQYF.

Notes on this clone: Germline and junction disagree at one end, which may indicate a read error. CDR3 nucleotide sequence: TGTGCCAGCAGCTTAGCCCTCGGAGGGAACTATGGCTACCCCTTC. It is translated as CASSLALGGNYGYPF. The chain employs TRBV11-2 and TRBJ1-2; D uncertain. The length of the CDR3 is 15 residues. Germline CDR1 SGHAT, CDR2 FQNNGV. The entire variable domain, with the rest obtained from reference TRBV11-2 and TRBJ1-2, is as follows: EAGVAQSPRYKIIEKRQSVAFWCNPISGHATLYWYQQILGQGPKLLIQFQNNGVVDDSQLPKDRFSAERLKGVDSTLKIQPAKLEDSAVYLCASSLALGGNYGYPFGSGTRLTVV.

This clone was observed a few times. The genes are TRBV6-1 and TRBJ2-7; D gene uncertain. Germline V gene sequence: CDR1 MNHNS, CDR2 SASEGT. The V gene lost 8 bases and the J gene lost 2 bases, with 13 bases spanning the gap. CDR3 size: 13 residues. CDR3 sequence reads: CASAKLSPYEQYF. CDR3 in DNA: TGTGCCAGCGCCAAGTTAAGCCCCTACGAGCAGTACTTC.

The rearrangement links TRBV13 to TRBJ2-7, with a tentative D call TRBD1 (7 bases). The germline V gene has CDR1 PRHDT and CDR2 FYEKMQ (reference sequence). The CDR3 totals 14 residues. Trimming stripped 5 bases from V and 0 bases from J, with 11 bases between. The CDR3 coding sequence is TGTGCCAGCAGCGGGGGGACAGCCTCCTACGAGCAGTACTTC. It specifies CASSGGTASYEQYF.

The CDR3 sequence is CASSLGRTPTDEKLFF. The CDR3 DNA follows: TGCGCCAGCAGCTTGGGAAGGACTCCTACCGATGAAAAACTGTTTTTT. This chain links TRBV5-1 with TRBJ1-4; D is undetermined. Looked up from germline, CDR1 is SGHRS and CDR2 is YFSETQ. The CDR3 runs to 16 residues. Between the trimmed V and J ends, which lost 0 bases and 6 bases, there was a span of 15 bases. Full variable domain (missing parts from reference TRBV5-1 and TRBJ1-4): KAGVTQTPRYLIKTRGQQVTLSCSPISGHRSVSWYQQTPGQGLQFLFEYFSETQRNKGNFPGRFSGRQFSNSRSEMNVSTLELGDSALYLCASSLGRTPTDEKLFFGSGTQLSVL.

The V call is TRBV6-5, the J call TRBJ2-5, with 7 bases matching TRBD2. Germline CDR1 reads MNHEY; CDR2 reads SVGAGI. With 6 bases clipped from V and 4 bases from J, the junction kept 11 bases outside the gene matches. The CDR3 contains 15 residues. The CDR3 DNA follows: TGTGCCAGCAGCCGAAAGAGCGGGATAGGAGAGACCCAGTACTTC. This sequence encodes CASSRKSGIGETQYF.

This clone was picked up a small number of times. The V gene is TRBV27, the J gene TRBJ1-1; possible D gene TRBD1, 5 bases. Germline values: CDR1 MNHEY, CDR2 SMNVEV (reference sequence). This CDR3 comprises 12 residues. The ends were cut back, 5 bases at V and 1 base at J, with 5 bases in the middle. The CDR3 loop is CASSTGNTEAFF. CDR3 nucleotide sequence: TGTGCCAGCAGTACAGGGAACACTGAAGCTTTCTTT.

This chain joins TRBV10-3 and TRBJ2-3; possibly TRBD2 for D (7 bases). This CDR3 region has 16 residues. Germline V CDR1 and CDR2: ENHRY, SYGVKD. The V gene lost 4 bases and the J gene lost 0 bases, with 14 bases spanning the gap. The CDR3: CAISVVGGLSTDTQYF. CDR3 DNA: TGTGCCATCAGTGTTGTGGGGGGGCTTAGCACAGATACGCAGTATTTT.

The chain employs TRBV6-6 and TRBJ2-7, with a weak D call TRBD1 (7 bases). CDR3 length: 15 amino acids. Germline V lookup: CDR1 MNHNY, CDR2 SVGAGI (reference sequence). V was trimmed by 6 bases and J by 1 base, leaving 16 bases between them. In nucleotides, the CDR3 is TGTGCCAGCAGCCCCCCAGGGGGGAAATCCTACGAGCAGTACTTC. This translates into CASSPPGGKSYEQYF.

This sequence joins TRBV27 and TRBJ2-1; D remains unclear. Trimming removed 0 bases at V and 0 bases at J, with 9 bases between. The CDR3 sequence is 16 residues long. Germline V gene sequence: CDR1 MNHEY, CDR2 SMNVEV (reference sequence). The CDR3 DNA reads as TGTGCCAGCAGTTTATCGATAGTGGTCTCCTACAATGAGCAGTTCTTC. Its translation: CASSLSIVVSYNEQFF.

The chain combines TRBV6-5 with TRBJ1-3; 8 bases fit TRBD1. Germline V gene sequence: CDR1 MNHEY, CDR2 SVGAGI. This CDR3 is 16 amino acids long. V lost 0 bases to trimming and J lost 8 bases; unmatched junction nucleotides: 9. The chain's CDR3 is CASSYSGSGTGHTIYF. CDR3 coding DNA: TGTGCCAGCAGTTACTCCGGATCCGGGACAGGCCACACCATATATTTT.

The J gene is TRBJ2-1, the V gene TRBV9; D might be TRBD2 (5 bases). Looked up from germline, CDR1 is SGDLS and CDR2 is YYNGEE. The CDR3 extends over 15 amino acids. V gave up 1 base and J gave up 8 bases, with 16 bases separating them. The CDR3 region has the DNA TGTGCCAGCAGCGTACGCGGTGGGAGTTATGATGAGCAGTTCTTC. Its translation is CASSVRGGSYDEQFF.

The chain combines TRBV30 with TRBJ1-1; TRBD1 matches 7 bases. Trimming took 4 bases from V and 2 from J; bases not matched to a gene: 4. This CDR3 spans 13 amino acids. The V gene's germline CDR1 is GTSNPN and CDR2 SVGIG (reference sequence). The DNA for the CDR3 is TGTGCCTGGATGGAGGGGGCAAACACTGAAGCTTTCTTT. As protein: CAWMEGANTEAFF.